One and the same sample provided the 29 T cell receptor beta chains below, sequenced in a study of blood T cells in healthy people across ages. Through a sample-barcoded 5' primer and a J-beta primer mix, a second PCR was run for roughly 6 to 12 cycles. TCRdb independently ran MiXCR on the 5' RACE reads; one entry per CDR3 protein. Of under 2,000,000 distinct CDR3 sequences listed, about 49% were seen once; the top ten hold approximately 2%. Sequencing used blood. All receptors derive from a woman aged 40-49 years in good health.

There are a few counts of this clonotype. This chain uses TRBV5-5 with TRBJ2-1, with 10 positions matching TRBD1. The V gene end was trimmed by 3 bases and the J gene end by 6 bases; junction bases not matched to a gene: 9. The CDR3 runs 16 residues. The germline V gene encodes CDR1 SGHKS and CDR2 YYEKEE (reference sequence). CDR3 protein: CASSWDRGFGTNEQFF. DNA of the CDR3: TGTGCCAGCAGCTGGGACAGGGGATTCGGGACCAATGAGCAGTTCTTC.

The rearrangement joins TRBV6-2 or TRBV6-3 to TRBJ2-7, with D possibly being TRBD1 (5 bases). The CDR3 is made up of 17 amino acids. The germline gives CDR1 MNHEY, CDR2 SVGEGT. Trimming took 6 bases from V and 4 from J, leaving 25 bases between them. CDR3 sequence reads: CASSTQALAGSPYEQYF. The CDR3 coding sequence is TGTGCCAGCAGCACCCAGGCGCTGGCAGGGTCCCCATACGAGCAGTACTTC.

The J gene is TRBJ1-2, the V gene TRBV10-3, with D maybe TRBD1 (6 bases). V shed 3 bases and J shed 5 bases, with 10 bases lying between them. The CDR3 length is 13 residues. CDR1 is ENHRY, CDR2 SYGVKD, per germline. The CDR3: CAISEAGEYGYTF. For the CDR3, the DNA is TGTGCCATCAGTGAAGCAGGGGAATATGGCTACACCTTC.

This clonotype was recorded a few times. A much larger clone sits a single nucleotide away, making a read error possible. The chain recombines TRBV11-2 with TRBJ2-5; weak D call: TRBD1 (5 bases). The DNA end is more similar to TRBJ2-7, so the J call may be wrong. The length of the CDR3 is 12 residues. Per the germline V gene, CDR1 is SGHAT and CDR2 is FQNNGV. CDR3 nucleotides: TGTGCCAGCAAGGCAGGGACCTACGAGCAGTACTTC. This translates into CASKAGTYEQYF.

The V and J genes are TRBV4-1 and TRBJ2-4; 7 bases line up with TRBD1. The DNA matches TRBJ2-7 better at its end, which makes the J call doubtful. Germline values: CDR1 MGHRA, CDR2 YSYEKL. This CDR3 is built from 16 residues. In DNA, the CDR3 is TGCGCCAGCAGCCAATTCCCGGGACAGACTGACTACGAGCAGTACTTC. Translated: CASSQFPGQTDYEQYF.

The chain carries TRBV14 and TRBJ2-5; D may be TRBD2 (6 bases). The CDR3 is 17 residues long. V was cut by 0 bases and J by 1 base, with 15 bases left in between. Germline V gives CDR1 SGHDN, CDR2 FVKESK. CDR3 residues: CASSQDSGGVRQETQYF. The CDR3 nucleotides are TGTGCCAGCAGCCAAGATAGTGGAGGGGTCCGCCAAGAGACCCAGTACTTC.

This clonotype has only a few counts. J is TRBJ2-3 and V is TRBV27; TRBD2 agrees at 12 bases. V lost 10 bases and J lost 5; bases outside the gene matches: 10. The CDR3 loop spans 15 amino acids. Germline loops: CDR1 MNHEY, CDR2 SMNVEV (reference sequence). CDR3 residues: CATTRTSGAGDTQYF. CDR3 sequence (DNA): TGTGCCACCACCCGGACTAGCGGGGCGGGAGATACGCAGTATTTT.

This clonotype came up a few times. The CDR3 region is CASKTGPSYEQYF. In DNA, the CDR3 is TGTGCCAGCAAGACAGGACCTTCCTACGAGCAGTACTTC. This sequence joins TRBV12-3 or TRBV12-4 and TRBJ2-7; possibly TRBD1 for D (6 bases). The V end lost 7 bases, the J end lost 1 base, and 11 bases lay between the germline ends. There are 13 residues in the CDR3.

This clonotype was counted only a few times. The V gene is TRBV10-3, the J gene TRBJ2-1; TRBD2 matches at 10 bases. The CDR3 is made up of 13 amino acids. CDR1 is ENHRY, CDR2 SYGVKD, per germline. The J segment lost 9 bases and the V segment lost 4 bases, leaving 3 bases of the junction unmatched. The chain's CDR3 is CAISGTSGSEQFF. CDR3 in DNA: TGTGCCATCAGTGGGACTAGCGGTAGTGAGCAGTTCTTC.

This clonotype was detected only once. This sequence joins TRBV6-6 and TRBJ1-2; D remains unclear. Trimming cost V 2 bases and J 5 bases, with 9 bases left between them. Germline CDR1 reads MNHNY; CDR2 reads SVGAGI (reference sequence). This CDR3 contains 13 residues. CDR3 in DNA: TGTGCCAGCAGTTACCAGGCCGAATATGGCTACACCTTC. It translates to CASSYQAEYGYTF.

The rearrangement uses TRBV7-3 and TRBJ2-1, with TRBD1 matching over 7 bases. V lost 5 bases and J lost 2; bases outside the gene matches: 6. The CDR3 spans 15 residues. Germline values: CDR1 SGHTA, CDR2 FQGTGA. This CDR3 is CASSLDRAPYNEQFF. The DNA for the CDR3 is TGTGCCAGCAGCCTCGACAGGGCGCCCTACAATGAGCAGTTCTTC.

This clonotype was counted a single time. V usage is TRBV6-1 and J usage is TRBJ2-7; tentative D call: TRBD1 (6 bases). CDR1 and CDR2 from the germline V gene are MNHNS and SASEGT. V lost 6 bases, J lost 1 base, and 13 bases lay in between. The CDR3 consists of 14 residues. CDR3 sequence reads: CASSERQESYEQYF. The DNA for the CDR3 is TGTGCCAGCAGCGAACGACAGGAATCCTACGAGCAGTACTTC.

This chain links TRBV4-3 with TRBJ2-1; tentative D call: TRBD1 (6 bases). The CDR3 is 12 residues long. Germline assignment: CDR1 LGHNA and CDR2 YSLEER. V was clipped by 3 bases and J by 11 bases, with 11 bases between them. In DNA, the CDR3 is TGCGCCAGCAGCCAGGCTGGACAGAAGCAGTTCTTC. Translating it yields CASSQAGQKQFF.

This clonotype was observed a few times. V and J are TRBV20-1 and TRBJ2-7; TRBD1 matches at 9 bases. The V gene end was trimmed by 3 bases and the J gene end by 6 bases; junction bases not matched to a gene: 24. This CDR3 has 19 amino acids. The germline gives CDR1 DFQATT, CDR2 SNEGSKA (reference sequence). The CDR3 reads CSARGGTGLNFAATTEQYF. CDR3 DNA sequence: TGCAGTGCTAGGGGGGGGACAGGGCTAAATTTCGCTGCTACGACCGAGCAGTACTTC.

The V call is TRBV7-8, the J call TRBJ2-1; TRBD1 matches at 7 bases. After removal of 4 bases from V and 6 bases from J, the junction contained 3 bases not matched to a gene. Germline V gene lookup returns CDR1 SGHVS and CDR2 FQNEAQ. The CDR3 sequence is 13 residues long. This CDR3 reads CASSYRQGNEQFF. The CDR3 DNA reads as TGTGCCAGCAGCTACCGACAGGGCAATGAGCAGTTCTTC.

This clonotype has just a few counts. The CDR3 loop reads CASSLGGDSWEQYF. The CDR3, as DNA: TGCGCCAGCAGCTTGGGGGGGGATTCATGGGAGCAGTACTTC. V is TRBV5-1 and J is TRBJ2-7; D perhaps matches TRBD2 (6 bases). The CDR3 loop spans 14 amino acids. V was shortened by 0 bases and J by 7 bases, with 14 bases between the two germline ends. Germline V gene data show CDR1 as SGHRS and CDR2 as YFSETQ.

This chain uses TRBV28 with TRBJ2-7; 11 bases fit TRBD2. The CDR3 loop spans 14 amino acids. CDR1 and CDR2 (germline): MDHEN, SYDVKM. The V segment lost 2 bases and the J segment 6 bases; nucleotides outside the gene matches: 3. The CDR3: CASSLVAGGTEQYF. CDR3 sequence (DNA): TGTGCCAGCAGTTTAGTAGCGGGGGGGACCGAGCAGTACTTC.

This clonotype appeared a few times. V gene TRBV2 combines with J gene TRBJ1-2, with a weak D call TRBD1 (6 bases). Germline V gene lookup returns CDR1 SNHLY and CDR2 FYNNEI. V was clipped by 8 bases and J by 4 bases, with 17 bases between them. This CDR3 has 14 residues. The DNA for the CDR3 is TGTGCCAGCTCAGGCCGGGGGCGGATCTATGGCTACACCTTC. This sequence encodes CASSGRGRIYGYTF.

The genes are TRBV7-2 and TRBJ2-3, with D perhaps matching TRBD2 (6 bases). Germline lookup yields CDR1 SGHTA and CDR2 FQGNSA. V lost 5 bases, J lost 6 bases, and 21 bases lay in between. This CDR3 is 16 amino acids long. Here the CDR3 reads CASSPLAGTPFDTQYF. The CDR3 nucleotides are TGTGCCAGCAGCCCCCTTGCGGGGACTCCTTTCGATACGCAGTATTTT.

CDR3 sequence reads: CASSNSGGAMSNEQFF. In nucleotides, the CDR3 is TGTGCCAGCAGCAATAGCGGGGGGGCAATGTCCAATGAGCAGTTCTTC. The rearrangement links TRBV5-4 to TRBJ2-1; 11 nucleotides agree with TRBD2. V was pared by 4 bases and J by 6 bases, with 9 bases of the junction left unmatched. CDR1 is SGHNT and CDR2 is YYREEE in the germline V gene (reference sequence). The CDR3 loop spans 16 amino acids. Together with reference TRBV5-4 and TRBJ2-1, the CDR3 gives the full variable domain: ETGVTQSPTHLIKTRGQQVTLRCSSQSGHNTVSWYQQALGQGPQFIFQYYREEENGRGNFPPRFSGLQFPNYSSELNVNALELDDSALYLCASSNSGGAMSNEQFFGPGTRLTVL.

This chain links TRBV2 with TRBJ1-4, with D hard to call. Germline CDR1 reads SNHLY; CDR2 reads FYNNEI. The CDR3 runs 17 residues. Trimming cost V 2 bases and J 2 bases, with 15 bases left between them. CDR3 DNA sequence: TGTGCCAGCAGTGAATCTTGGGGAGTTGGGACTAATGAAAAACTGTTTTTT. It translates to CASSESWGVGTNEKLFF.

The CDR3: CASSADPGLAGVGSSTDTQYF. Here the CDR3 DNA reads TGTGCCAGCAGCGCCGATCCGGGACTAGCGGGGGTAGGATCAAGCACAGATACGCAGTATTTT. The chain is built from TRBV11-1 and TRBJ2-3; TRBD2 aligns across 14 bases. The V gene end was trimmed by 5 bases and the J gene end by 0 bases; junction bases not matched to a gene: 16. The CDR3 covers 21 residues. Germline V gene lookup returns CDR1 SGHAT and CDR2 FQDESV (reference sequence).

The chain has TRBV4-2 and TRBJ2-3, with a possible D match to TRBD1 (5 bases). This CDR3 comprises 18 residues. Germline V gene lookup returns CDR1 LGHNA and CDR2 YNFKEQ. The V end lost 0 bases, the J end lost 1 base, and 17 bases lay between the germline ends. Here the CDR3 DNA reads TGTGCCAGCAGCCAAGAAGAAAACTCCCTAGGGGGCACAGATACGCAGTATTTT. This sequence encodes CASSQEENSLGGTDTQYF.

The V and J genes are TRBV11-2 and TRBJ1-6; no clear D. Germline assignment: CDR1 SGHAT and CDR2 FQNNGV. This CDR3 comprises 15 residues. The V gene lost 1 base and the J gene lost 10 bases, with 14 bases spanning the gap. CDR3 sequence: CASSLAPYDPSPLHF. The CDR3, as DNA: TGTGCCAGCAGCTTAGCACCTTATGACCCGTCACCCCTCCACTTT.

Worth noting for this clonotype: One end of the junction does not line up with germline, which may come from a read error. DNA of the CDR3: TGTGCCAGCAGCTTAGGAGGGGCGATGAACGCTGAAGCTTTCTTT. It yields the protein CASSLGGAMNAEAFF. This chain connects TRBV7-2 to TRBJ1-1; TRBD1 might be the D (5 bases). This CDR3 region has 15 residues. Germline CDR1 reads SGHTA; CDR2 reads FQGNSA.

V usage is TRBV6-6 and J usage is TRBJ2-5; possible D gene TRBD2, 6 bases. TRBJ2-7 explains the end of the DNA better; the J call may be wrong. The CDR3 loop spans 11 amino acids. Germline-derived CDR1 and CDR2 are MNHNY and SVGAGI (reference sequence). The CDR3 spells CASTTGVEQYF. The CDR3 DNA sequence: TGTGCCAGCACCACGGGGGTCGAGCAGTACTTC.

This sequence joins TRBV24-1 and TRBJ1-1; D gene ambiguous. Germline CDR1 is KGHDR and CDR2 is SFDVKD. Trimming cost V 7 bases and J 0 bases, with 8 bases left between them. The CDR3 loop spans 13 amino acids. The CDR3 region has the DNA TGTGCCACCAGGGACCCCATGAACACTGAAGCTTTCTTT. This encodes CATRDPMNTEAFF.

This clonotype turned up a few times. The rearrangement uses TRBV5-5 and TRBJ2-1; a possible D gene is TRBD2 (7 bases). CDR3 length equals 15 residues. Trimming left V 0 bases short and J 7 bases short, with 14 bases between. The germline CDR1 and CDR2 sequences are SGHKS and YYEKEE (reference sequence). The CDR3 nucleotides are TGTGCCAGCAGCTTGGGCGGGGGCCGCGAGAATGAGCAGTTCTTC. Translation gives CASSLGGGRENEQFF.

This clonotype has just a few counts. The V and J genes are TRBV6-1 and TRBJ2-5; TRBD1 aligns across 9 bases. This CDR3 is built from 14 residues. V dropped 4 bases and J dropped 5; count of bases not matched to a gene: 5. The germline V gene has CDR1 MNHNS and CDR2 SASEGT. CDR3 coding DNA: TGTGCCAGCAGTGGAGGACAGGGGATCGAGACCCAGTACTTC. Translated: CASSGGQGIETQYF.